Listed below are T cell receptor beta chains from one sample, sequenced in a study of T cell responses to AZD1222 COVID-19 vaccine. Clones were sequenced by immunoSEQ multiplex PCR, and TCRdb holds only the in-frame ones, with some missing. The sample has 100,000 to 150,000 clones, about nine tenths seen once. This sample comprised peripheral blood, obtained 28 days after the second AZD1222 dose. All receptors come from an adult who received the AZD1222 COVID-19 vaccine. The CDR3 runs from the conserved cysteine through the conserved F or W. Each record gives: V gene, clone size, J gene, D gene, CDR3 protein, CDR3 DNA. The D gene is left open where the match is weak. Rows give clone size only sometimes, using once, few, many, or a class for an expanded clone.

TRBV27	-	TRBJ2-5	TRBD2	CASSPWFSGRAGVETQYF	TGTGCCAGCAGCCCGTGGTTTAGCGGGAGGGCCGGCGTAGAGACCCAGTACTTC
TRBV27	-	TRBJ1-4	TRBD1	CASSALQGESEKLFF	TGTGCCAGCAGCGCTCTACAGGGGGAGAGTGAAAAACTGTTTTTT
TRBV10-3	few	TRBJ1-2	-	CAISDRGQTYFNYGYTF	TGTGCCATCAGTGATCGCGGACAGACATATTTTAACTATGGCTACACCTTC
TRBV19	-	TRBJ2-1	TRBD2	CASWPSGTSYNEQFF	TGTGCCAGTTGGCCTAGCGGGACCTCCTACAATGAGCAGTTCTTC
TRBV1	once	TRBJ2-3	-	CTSSQEALAAQDTQYF	TGCACCAGCAGCCAAGAGGCATTAGCGGCCCAAGATACGCAGTATTTT
TRBV7-3	-	TRBJ1-6	-	CASSLTAHSPLHF	TGTGCCAGCAGCTTAACGGCTCACTCACCCCTCCACTTT
TRBV2	-	TRBJ2-4	-	CASRLHQNIQYF	TGTGCCAGCAGGCTTCACCAAAACATTCAGTACTTC
TRBV5-1	-	TRBJ1-1	-	CASSLVDQEAFF	TGCGCCAGCAGCTTGGTTGACCAAGAAGCTTTCTTT
TRBV5-5	-	TRBJ2-2	-	CASSLVSGFIITGELFF	TGTGCCAGCAGCTTGGTTTCGGGGTTCATTATCACCGGGGAGCTGTTTTTT
TRBV11-3	-	TRBJ2-3	TRBD1	CASSLGQGAWDTQYF	TGTGCCAGCAGCCTCGGACAGGGGGCGTGGGATACGCAGTATTTT
TRBV7-9	-	TRBJ2-1	-	CASSSRADNEQFF	TGTGCCAGCAGCAGCCGGGCCGACAATGAGCAGTTCTTC
TRBV6-4	-	TRBJ2-3	-	CASSERGTDTQYF	TGTGCCAGCAGTGAACGGGGAACAGATACGCAGTATTTT
TRBV5-6	-	TRBJ1-2	-	CASSPGTLNYGYTF	TGTGCCAGCAGCCCCGGGACGTTGAACTATGGCTACACCTTC
TRBV19	-	TRBJ1-5	TRBD1	CASSRRIGQGAGNQPQHF	TGTGCCAGTAGTAGGCGGATCGGACAGGGGGCGGGCAATCAGCCCCAGCATTTT
TRBV15	-	TRBJ1-3	-	CATSRDRSSGNTIYF	TGTGCCACCAGCAGAGATCGGTCGTCTGGAAACACCATATATTTT
TRBV29-1	-	TRBJ2-5	-	CSAALLGSEERETQYF	TGCAGCGCCGCTTTGTTAGGCAGCGAAGAGAGAGAGACCCAGTACTTC
TRBV3-1/TRBV3-2	-	TRBJ2-1	TRBD2	CASKTSGGSYNEQFF	TGTGCCAGCAAAACTAGCGGGGGTTCCTACAATGAGCAGTTCTTC
TRBV9	-	TRBJ1-1	TRBD1	CASSATGEFTEAFF	TGTGCCAGCAGCGCGACAGGGGAATTCACTGAAGCTTTCTTT
TRBV24-1	-	TRBJ2-4	TRBD1	CATSDSKTGSLAKNIQYF	TGTGCCACCAGTGACTCCAAGACAGGGAGCTTAGCCAAAAACATTCAGTACTTC
TRBV6-5	-	TRBJ1-1	-	CASTRLQSEAFF	TGTGCCAGCACTCGACTCCAGAGTGAAGCTTTCTTT
TRBV5-1	-	TRBJ2-5	-	CASSPRQETQYF	TGCGCCAGCAGCCCCCGACAAGAGACCCAGTACTTC
TRBV24-1	-	TRBJ2-1	-	CATSSNIPGPGQFF	TGTGCCACCAGTTCCAATATTCCGGGACCCGGGCAGTTCTTC
TRBV2	-	TRBJ2-7	-	CASRYEGQYF	TGTGCCAGCAGATACGAGGGGCAGTACTTC
TRBV10-3	-	TRBJ1-1	TRBD1	CAIRGTGNTEAFF	TGTGCCATCAGGGGGACAGGGAACACTGAAGCTTTCTTT
TRBV12-3/TRBV12-4	-	TRBJ2-7	-	CASSSYYEQYF	TGTGCCAGCAGTTCTTACTACGAGCAGTACTTC
TRBV19	-	TRBJ1-6	-	CASSMSGLGSPLHF	TGTGCCAGTAGTATGTCAGGGCTCGGCTCACCCCTCCACTTT
TRBV27	-	TRBJ2-7	-	CASSLKDPSYEQYF	TGTGCCAGCAGTTTAAAAGACCCATCTTACGAGCAGTACTTC
TRBV7-9	few	TRBJ1-5	-	CASSLPFPGQPQHF	TGTGCCAGCAGCCTCCCATTCCCCGGTCAGCCCCAGCATTTT
TRBV5-1	-	TRBJ1-3	TRBD1	CASSATGAGNTIYF	TGCGCCAGCAGCGCCACAGGGGCTGGAAACACCATATATTTT
TRBV27	-	TRBJ2-3	-	CASTFSWDSTDTQYF	TGTGCCAGCACCTTTTCTTGGGACAGCACAGATACGCAGTATTTT
TRBV29-1	-	TRBJ1-1	-	CSVGTLSNTEAFF	TGCAGCGTGGGGACACTATCGAACACTGAAGCTTTCTTT
TRBV5-1	few	TRBJ2-7	-	CASSLGTVHEQYF	TGCGCCAGCAGCTTGGGGACAGTCCACGAGCAGTACTTC
TRBV27	-	TRBJ2-7	-	CASSPIPSYEQYF	TGTGCCAGCAGTCCGATCCCCTCCTACGAGCAGTACTTC
TRBV6-4	-	TRBJ1-3	-	CASSPEDHSGNTIYF	TGTGCCAGCAGTCCCGAGGACCACTCTGGAAACACCATATATTTT
TRBV7-9	-	TRBJ2-2	TRBD2	CASTPGGSGIGTGELFF	TGTGCCAGCACCCCCGGCGGGAGTGGTATTGGCACCGGGGAGCTGTTTTTT
TRBV5-4	-	TRBJ1-6	TRBD1	CASSTGERRNSPLHF	TGTGCCAGCAGCACAGGGGAACGAAGAAATTCACCCCTCCACTTT
TRBV28	-	TRBJ2-5	-	CASRRSGTLETQYF	TGTGCCAGCAGACGATCCGGGACATTAGAGACCCAGTACTTC
TRBV10-1	-	TRBJ2-1	-	CASSKTPTPYNEQFF	TGCGCCAGCAGTAAGACTCCTACCCCCTACAATGAGCAGTTCTTC
TRBV3-1/TRBV3-2	-	TRBJ2-2	-	CASSQSGGRELFF	TGTGCCAGCAGCCAATCTGGGGGGAGGGAGCTGTTTTTT
TRBV28	-	TRBJ1-2	-	CASSFESGYTF	TGTGCCAGCAGTTTTGAGTCTGGCTACACCTTC
TRBV11-2	-	TRBJ2-1	-	CASSPRRNEQFF	TGTGCCAGCAGCCCCCGTCGGAATGAGCAGTTCTTC
TRBV3-1/TRBV3-2	-	TRBJ2-2	-	CASSQGWRQNTGELFF	TGTGCCAGCAGCCAAGGGTGGAGACAAAACACCGGGGAGCTGTTTTTT
TRBV11-3	-	TRBJ2-1	-	CASSLNEGNEQFF	TGTGCCAGCAGCTTAAACGAGGGTAATGAGCAGTTCTTC
TRBV6-5	-	TRBJ1-2	-	CASRDNGYTF	TGTGCCAGCAGGGACAATGGCTACACCTTC
TRBV3-1/TRBV3-2	-	TRBJ2-7	-	CASSQEGRNYEQYF	TGTGCCAGCAGCCAAGAGGGACGTAACTACGAGCAGTACTTC
TRBV3-1/TRBV3-2	-	TRBJ2-5	-	CASSQSLLWGETQYF	TGTGCCAGCAGCCAGTCGCTCCTATGGGGAGAGACCCAGTACTTC
TRBV28	-	TRBJ1-2	-	CASSQVPYGYTF	TGTGCCAGCAGTCAGGTCCCCTATGGCTACACCTTC
TRBV6-5	-	TRBJ1-6	-	CALMKLESPLHF	TGTGCCCTAATGAAACTCGAATCACCCCTCCACTTT
TRBV7-2	once	TRBJ1-2	-	CASSGSRWGYTF	TGTGCCAGCAGCGGTTCGAGGTGGGGCTACACCTTC